This TCR beta chain was captured by sequencing in a study of identical twins. The study's findings and limits: Shared out-of-frame alpha sequences (those common to twins) showed excess low generation probability.

A template switching step contributed a universal primer site, while unique molecular identifiers were present in the cDNA. TCRdb reprocessed the 5' RACE reads with MiXCR, giving one entry per CDR3 protein. The data show some 790,000 distinct CDR3 sequences, 15% to 20% seen once. The table lists this clonotype with a few counts. Antigen unknown. CDR3 length: 12 amino acids. The germline V gene encodes CDR1 SGHKS and CDR2 YYEKEE (reference sequence). V shed 3 bases and J shed 5 bases, with 8 bases lying between them. The sample was also reused in another study, on T cells expressing NK-cell markers. This second report adds: It was still unclear whether expanded NKG2C+ T cell clones were HCMV specific.

The sample taken for sequencing was PBMCs. The chain is built from TRBV5-5 and TRBJ1-2; D is unclear. This sequence was found in a woman under 30 in good health. CDR3 in amino acids: CASSSQRYGYTF. The CDR3, as DNA: TGTGCCAGCAGCTCCCAGCGGTATGGCTACACCTTC.